Listed below are T cell receptor beta chains from one sample, sequenced in a study of blood T cell repertoires in COVID-19. Libraries were prepared by immunoSEQ multiplex PCR; TCRdb keeps only in-frame clonotypes and omits some of them. Of 60,000 or so clones in the sample, roughly four fifths were seen once. The sequenced sample consisted of peripheral blood. The receptors originated from a woman at least 80 years old with acute or convalescent COVID-19. The CDR3 runs from the conserved cysteine through the conserved F or W. Fields, in order: V gene, clone size, D gene, J gene, CDR3 protein. D genes are given only for firm matches. Size is stated for part of the rows, as once, few or many counts, or as a class when the clone is expanded.

TRBV23-1	NA	TRBD1	TRBJ2-7	CASSPRGLGNEQYF
TRBV5-1	NA	NA	TRBJ1-1	CASSLEAEMNTEAFF
TRBV7-2	NA	TRBD2	TRBJ2-3	CASSLGGWASGRAQYF
TRBV5-4	once	NA	TRBJ2-7	CASSLEVSSYEQYF
TRBV10-1	NA	TRBD1	TRBJ1-1	CASSAGGTEAFF
TRBV28	few	NA	TRBJ2-3	CASRGLGAGEANTQYF
TRBV11-3	many	NA	TRBJ2-2	CASSATPGLNTGELFF
TRBV24-1	once	NA	TRBJ2-2	CATSDFGRTGELFF
TRBV3-1/TRBV3-2	NA	TRBD2	TRBJ2-3	CASSQTAGTSGRGGDTQYF
TRBV9	NA	TRBD1	TRBJ2-7	CASSVGIGQGAYEQYF
TRBV21-1	NA	NA	TRBJ2-1	CASSKTVRDRSNEQFF
TRBV7-9	few	NA	TRBJ2-1	CASSLRGSSYNEQFF
TRBV15	NA	NA	TRBJ2-1	CATSRDAGLGNEQFF
TRBV12-3/TRBV12-4	NA	NA	TRBJ1-1	CASSRDMNTEAFF
TRBV7-2	NA	NA	TRBJ1-1	CASSSTGRLNTEAFF
TRBV6-5	NA	NA	TRBJ2-5	CASRRLEEETQYF
TRBV15	many	NA	TRBJ1-2	CATSTRTSGGGYTF
TRBV28	once	NA	TRBJ2-7	CASSLGLERQKHF
TRBV28	NA	TRBD1	TRBJ1-1	CASRKGTGITEAFF
TRBV7-3	NA	NA	TRBJ1-1	CAAARPGGTEAFF
TRBV11-2	NA	TRBD2	TRBJ2-3	CASSKGALAGGGTQYF
TRBV3-1/TRBV3-2	NA	NA	TRBJ1-2	CASSQGARPGYGYTF
TRBV11-2	NA	NA	TRBJ2-5	CASSPRTNQETQYF
TRBV2	few	NA	TRBJ1-1	CASTDQRRNTEAFF
TRBV14	NA	NA	TRBJ2-1	CASSHWAGVSYNEQFF
TRBV7-2	NA	NA	TRBJ2-2	CASSLDWGAGELFF